One sample yielded the 21 T cell receptor beta chains listed below, sequenced in a study of T cell repertoires in cytomegalovirus infection (dated by TCRdb to about 2019). Instrument on record: Illumina HiSeq 1500. TCRdb trimmed public reads at Q25 via fastp, called clones via MiXCR and kept in-frame beta chains. Records with the same CDR3 protein are collapsed into one entry carrying the most frequent genes and DNA. In this sample the table shows 200,000 or so distinct CDR3 sequences, 28% of which occur a single time. 31% of the sample comes from the top ten. Sequencing was performed on PBMCs. The source of these receptors is a human donor in good health (CMV status not recorded). Some clones in this sample may be carry-over from other donors' samples.

This clonotype was seen at least ten times. This CDR3 is CASSVTSGAGELFF. CDR3 coding DNA: TGTGCCAGCAGTGTAACTAGCGGGGCCGGGGAGCTGTTTTTT. V is TRBV6-1 and J is TRBJ2-2, with TRBD2 identical over 10 bases. This CDR3 has 14 amino acids. CDR1 and CDR2 from the germline V gene are MNHNS and SASEGT. Germline trimming cut 4 bases from V and 6 bases from J; bases unmatched to any gene: 2.

The sample holds a few counts of this clonotype. V is TRBV20-1 and J is TRBJ2-2; 14 bases agree with TRBD2. This CDR3 is built from 18 residues. V gave up 1 base and J gave up 6 bases; unmatched junction bases: 10. CDR1 is DFQATT and CDR2 is SNEGSKA in the germline V gene (reference sequence). CDR3 sequence (DNA): TGCAGTGCTAGAGCCCCCGCGGGACTAGCGGGGGTGGCCGGGGAGCTGTTTTTT. Its protein product is CSARAPAGLAGVAGELFF.

V and J are TRBV25-1 and TRBJ1-1; 7 bases align to TRBD1. V was clipped by 4 bases and J by 2 bases; unmatched bases: 4. CDR3 length equals 14 residues. Per germline, CDR1 MGHDK and CDR2 SYGVNS. CDR3: CASSAYRGNTEAFF. The CDR3 coding sequence is TGTGCCAGCAGTGCTTACAGGGGTAACACTGAAGCTTTCTTT.

This chain connects TRBV20-1 to TRBJ2-7; no clear D gene. This CDR3 comprises 14 residues. The germline gives CDR1 DFQATT, CDR2 SNEGSKA (reference sequence). Trimming stripped 4 bases from V and 1 base from J, with 14 bases between. CDR3 coding DNA: TGCAGTGCTACATCACTGGCCAGTTCCTACGAGCAGTACTTC. Amino acids: CSATSLASSYEQYF.

The V and J genes are TRBV7-6 and TRBJ2-3; D uncertain. The germline CDR1 and CDR2 sequences are SGHVS and FNYEAQ. The CDR3 runs 12 residues. V was clipped by 5 bases and J by 3 bases, with 6 bases between them. CDR3 loop: CASSHLTDTQYF. The CDR3 DNA reads TGTGCCAGCAGCCATCTGACAGATACGCAGTATTTT. The complete variable domain, with remaining parts taken from reference TRBV7-6 and TRBJ2-3, reads GAGVSQSPRYKVTKRGQDVALRCDPISGHVSLYWYRQALGQGPEFLTYFNYEAQQDKSGLPNDRFSAERPEGSISTLTIQRTEQRDSAMYRCASSHLTDTQYFGPGTRLTVL.

This clonotype was seen a handful of times. V is TRBV19 and J is TRBJ2-7, with a possible D match to TRBD2 (6 bases). V lost 7 bases and J lost 4, with 11 bases in between. CDR1 and CDR2 (germline): LNHDA, SQIVND (reference sequence). CDR3 length: 12 amino acids. CDR3 protein: CASTSSAYEQYF. In DNA form, the CDR3 reads TGTGCCAGTACCTCTAGCGCGTACGAGCAGTACTTC.

The rearrangement links TRBV28 to TRBJ2-6; a weak D match, TRBD2 (6 bases). Germline CDR1 MDHEN, CDR2 SYDVKM. V dropped 5 bases and J dropped 0 bases, with 14 bases sitting between them. The CDR3 runs 17 residues. The CDR3 DNA follows: TGTGCCAGCAGTCTGCAGGGACTCAACTCTGGGGCCAACGTCCTGACTTTC. This gives the protein CASSLQGLNSGANVLTF.

Remarks on this clonotype: A much larger clone is a single base away; this may be a read error. The chain links TRBV7-2 to TRBJ2-2; D uncertain. The germline V gene encodes CDR1 SGHTA and CDR2 FQGNSA. The CDR3 spans 14 residues. V lost 1 base and J 3 bases, leaving 6 bases between the germline ends. DNA for the CDR3: TGTGCCAGCAGCTTAGACTTGGACACCGGGGAGCTGTTTTTT. It encodes CASSLDLDTGELFF.

The genes are TRBV5-8 and TRBJ2-4; D perhaps matches TRBD1 (6 bases). The V and J ends lost 1 base and 9 bases respectively, with 11 bases between them. From germline, CDR1 is SGHTS and CDR2 YDEGEE. CDR3 length: 13 amino acids. The CDR3 DNA reads TGTGCCAGCAGCTTGTCCAGGGGAAGCATTCAGTACTTC. The encoded protein is CASSLSRGSIQYF.

V and J are TRBV7-3 and TRBJ1-2; tentatively, D is TRBD1 (6 bases). The germline V gene has CDR1 SGHTA and CDR2 FQGTGA. The V end was cut by 4 bases, the J end by 4 bases, with 10 bases between. The CDR3 runs to 13 residues. CDR3 loop: CASSSGGLYGYTF. CDR3 DNA sequence: TGTGCCAGCAGCTCTGGGGGGCTCTATGGCTACACCTTC. The entire variable domain, with the rest obtained from reference TRBV7-3 and TRBJ1-2, is as follows: GAGVSQTPSNKVTEKGKYVELRCDPISGHTALYWYRQSLGQGPEFLIYFQGTGAADDSGLPNDRFFAVRPEGSVSTLKIQRTERGDSAVYLCASSSGGLYGYTFGSGTRLTVV.

In its sample, this clonotype was seen a few times. This chain uses TRBV2 with TRBJ1-1, with no clear D. CDR3 length: 13 amino acids. Germline values: CDR1 SNHLY, CDR2 FYNNEI. V lost 4 bases to trimming and J lost 0 bases, with 6 bases between them. CDR3 coding DNA: TGTGCCAGCAGTGTCCGGTTGAACACTGAAGCTTTCTTT. Residues: CASSVRLNTEAFF.

This clonotype was seen many times. The J gene is TRBJ2-2, the V gene TRBV12-3 or TRBV12-4, with D uncertain. This CDR3 has 13 residues. Trimming pared 4 bases from V and 4 bases from J, leaving 7 bases between. The CDR3 here is CASSSTSTGELFF. The CDR3 DNA reads as TGTGCCAGCAGTTCTACAAGCACCGGGGAGCTGTTTTTT.

In this sample, this clonotype turned up a few times. The chain carries TRBV7-2 and TRBJ2-5; D gene unclear. V was pared by 7 bases and J by 1 base, with 10 bases between. Germline lookup yields CDR1 SGHTA and CDR2 FQGNSA. The CDR3 has 13 residues. The CDR3 loop reads CASTSGSQETQYF. As DNA, the CDR3 is TGTGCCAGCACCTCTGGGTCCCAAGAGACCCAGTACTTC.

This clonotype was counted only a few times. The chain employs TRBV7-2 and TRBJ2-5, with D perhaps matching TRBD1 (6 bases). The CDR3 spans 15 residues. From germline, CDR1 is SGHTA and CDR2 FQGNSA. The ends were cut back, 5 bases at V and 4 bases at J, with 17 bases in the middle. CDR3 residues: CASSPIDGQIETQYF. The CDR3 DNA follows: TGTGCCAGCAGCCCGATCGACGGACAGATAGAGACCCAGTACTTC.

This clonotype has a count of ten or more. The chain has TRBV7-8 and TRBJ2-1; 12 bases match TRBD2. Germline V gene sequence: CDR1 SGHVS, CDR2 FQNEAQ. The CDR3 consists of 16 residues. With 6 bases clipped from V and 4 bases from J, the junction kept 7 bases outside the gene matches. The DNA for the CDR3 is TGTGCCAGCAGTACACTAGCGGGGGGTTTTTACAATGAGCAGTTCTTC. Translated: CASSTLAGGFYNEQFF.

This clonotype was observed once. The chain has TRBV12-3 or TRBV12-4 and TRBJ2-7, with a possible D match to TRBD2 (7 bases). The CDR3 has 13 amino acids. V dropped 4 bases and J dropped 7 bases, with 14 bases sitting between them. The CDR3 sequence is CASSWGGPKEQYF. The CDR3 bases are TGTGCCAGCAGTTGGGGGGGGCCAAAGGAGCAGTACTTC.

This clonotype was seen only a few times. The chain links TRBV20-1 to TRBJ2-4, with D tentatively TRBD2 (6 bases). The CDR3 covers 12 residues. Germline loops: CDR1 DFQATT, CDR2 SNEGSKA (reference sequence). Trimming pared 0 bases from V and 8 bases from J, leaving 8 bases between. The chain's CDR3 is CSAREEGDIQYF. CDR3 sequence (DNA): TGCAGTGCTAGAGAGGAGGGCGACATTCAGTACTTC.

This clonotype has ten or more counts. The V call is TRBV6-2 or TRBV6-3, the J call TRBJ2-7; maybe TRBD1 (6 bases). Germline CDR1 reads MNHEY; CDR2 reads SVGEGT. V lost 4 bases and J 3 bases, leaving 13 bases between the germline ends. CDR3 size: 14 residues. The CDR3 spells CASSFRGSSYEQYF. Here the CDR3 DNA reads TGTGCCAGCAGTTTCAGGGGATCCAGCTACGAGCAGTACTTC.

This clonotype showed up just a few times. The chain joins TRBV7-8 to TRBJ1-4; 9 bases line up with TRBD1. CDR1 is SGHVS and CDR2 is FQNEAQ in the germline V gene. CDR3 length equals 15 residues. V was pared by 6 bases and J by 12 bases, with 14 bases of the junction left unmatched. The CDR3 sequence: CASSQHGQGNIELFF. In DNA, the CDR3 is TGTGCCAGCAGTCAACACGGACAGGGGAACATTGAACTGTTTTTT.

This clonotype was counted only a few times. The CDR3 DNA sequence: TGCGCCAGCACTAAGAGGGCAGATAGTAACTATGGCTACACCTTC. Translating gives CASTKRADSNYGYTF. This rearrangement joins TRBV5-1 to TRBJ1-2; D is undetermined. The length of the CDR3 is 15 residues. The germline gives CDR1 SGHRS, CDR2 YFSETQ. Trimming pared 6 bases from V and 1 base from J, leaving 16 bases between.

There are a few counts of this clonotype. The chain links TRBV7-9 to TRBJ1-2; D is unclear. The CDR3 runs to 14 residues. Trimming pared 5 bases from V and 4 bases from J, leaving 14 bases between. Germline V gene data show CDR1 as SEHNR and CDR2 as FQNEAQ (reference sequence). The CDR3 region is CASSGRRESYGYTF. DNA of the CDR3: TGTGCCAGCAGCGGCAGGAGAGAATCCTATGGCTACACCTTC. The full variable domain, with the rest looked up from reference TRBV7-9 and TRBJ1-2, is DTGVSQNPRHKITKRGQNVTFRCDPISEHNRLYWYRQTLGQGPEFLTYFQNEAQLEKSRLLSDRFSAERPKGSFSTLEIQRTEQGDSAMYLCASSGRRESYGYTFGSGTRLTVV.